This is a list of T cell receptor beta chains from one sample in a study of blood T cell repertoires in COVID-19. Repertoires were generated with immunoSEQ multiplex PCR, while TCRdb's copy carries only in-frame clones and drops some. The sample yields roughly 200,000 clones, 70% to 90% seen once. Sample: peripheral blood. Every receptor here comes from a man aged 45-65 years with COVID-19, enrolled during active disease. Both conserved end residues are part of each CDR3. Each record gives: CDR3 DNA, CDR3 protein, D gene, V gene, clone size, J gene. D genes are given only for firm matches. Not all rows give a size; the values are once, few, many and, for expanded clones, a class.

CDR3 DNA: TGTGCCAGCAGCTTAGGACTAGCGGGAGAACAAGAGACCCAGTACTTC; CDR3 protein: CASSLGLAGEQETQYF; D gene: TRBD2; V gene: TRBV7-9; clone size: NA; J gene: TRBJ2-5
CDR3 DNA: TGTGCCAGCAGCTCACCTGTGTCCCGGGACTCTCGCACAGATACGCAGTATTTT; CDR3 protein: CASSSPVSRDSRTDTQYF; D gene: NA; V gene: TRBV5-8; clone size: NA; J gene: TRBJ2-3
CDR3 DNA: TGTGCCAGCACAGGACAGGGGAAATCTGGAAACACCATATATTTT; CDR3 protein: CASTGQGKSGNTIYF; D gene: TRBD1; V gene: TRBV2; clone size: NA; J gene: TRBJ1-3
CDR3 DNA: TGTGCCAGCAGCTTGGCCGGGACAGGGAAGGGCGAGCAGTACTTC; CDR3 protein: CASSLAGTGKGEQYF; D gene: TRBD1; V gene: TRBV5-4; clone size: NA; J gene: TRBJ2-7
CDR3 DNA: TGTGCCAGCAGCTTAGACCCAGGGGGCCATCAGCCCCAGCATTTT; CDR3 protein: CASSLDPGGHQPQHF; D gene: TRBD1; V gene: TRBV7-2; clone size: NA; J gene: TRBJ1-5
CDR3 DNA: TGTGCCAGCAGTGAATATTGGGGCGGGAACGAGCAGTACTTC; CDR3 protein: CASSEYWGGNEQYF; D gene: NA; V gene: TRBV25-1; clone size: NA; J gene: TRBJ2-7
CDR3 DNA: TGTGCCAGCAGCCAAGCAGGGGGAGGCACTGAAGCTTTCTTT; CDR3 protein: CASSQAGGGTEAFF; D gene: TRBD1; V gene: TRBV4-2; clone size: NA; J gene: TRBJ1-1
CDR3 DNA: TGTGCCAGTAGTATCCTCACAGGGGGCCTGGTCACTGAAGCTTTCTTT; CDR3 protein: CASSILTGGLVTEAFF; D gene: TRBD1; V gene: TRBV19; clone size: medium-sized; J gene: TRBJ1-1
CDR3 DNA: TGTGCCAGCAGCGCCACACAGGGCCAAGAGACCCAGTACTTC; CDR3 protein: CASSATQGQETQYF; D gene: NA; V gene: TRBV9; clone size: NA; J gene: TRBJ2-5
CDR3 DNA: TGTGCCAGCAGTTCAGTCAGACTAGCGAACTACGAGCAGTACTTC; CDR3 protein: CASSSVRLANYEQYF; D gene: TRBD2; V gene: TRBV6-6; clone size: NA; J gene: TRBJ2-7
CDR3 DNA: TGTGCCAGCAGCCCGGTAGCCGATGAGCAGTTCTTC; CDR3 protein: CASSPVADEQFF; D gene: NA; V gene: TRBV7-8; clone size: few; J gene: TRBJ2-1
CDR3 DNA: TGTGCCAGTAGTTCGACTAGCGGGAGTGCGTATGAGACCCAGTACTTC; CDR3 protein: CASSSTSGSAYETQYF; D gene: TRBD2; V gene: TRBV19; clone size: once; J gene: TRBJ2-5
CDR3 DNA: TGTGCCTGGAGTGTCGGCACTGAAGCTTTCTTT; CDR3 protein: CAWSVGTEAFF; D gene: NA; V gene: TRBV30; clone size: NA; J gene: TRBJ1-1
CDR3 DNA: TGTGCCATCAGAAATCAGGGACAGGGGGCAGGAGATGAGCAGTTCTTC; CDR3 protein: CAIRNQGQGAGDEQFF; D gene: TRBD1; V gene: TRBV10-3; clone size: NA; J gene: TRBJ2-1